Listed here are 5 T cell receptor beta chains from one sample, sequenced in a study of tumor-infiltrating lymphocytes in primary liver carcinoma. It was unsorted whole blood that yielded blood RNA, and germline DNA was also extracted. Reverse transcription of approximately 500 ng total RNA with a constant-region primer produced TCR beta cDNA. Library construction for TCR beta comprised three nested multiplex PCR rounds performed with slightly modified ARM-PCR. PCR rounds one and two used TRBV1-TRBV30 forward primers with a C-beta reverse primer for roughly 10 cycles each. TCRdb independently ran MiXCR on the multiplex PCR reads; one entry per CDR3 protein. Among about 320,000 distinct CDR3 sequences listed, more than 55% were seen once. The source material was peripheral blood. All receptors come from a woman aged 25 to 39 with primary liver carcinoma and hepatitis B virus infection.

About this clonotype: With a much larger clone just one base away, this may be a read error. The chain joins TRBV4-1 to TRBJ2-7; no clear D gene. CDR3 size: 16 residues. CDR1 is MGHRA and CDR2 is YSYEKL in the germline V gene. The CDR3 loop is CASSQDGVRNLYGQYF. The CDR3 nucleotides read TGCGCCAGCAGCCAAGATGGGGTCAGGAACCTCTACGGGCAGTACTTC.

CDR3 loop: CASSSGGLAGVPYF. In nucleotides, the CDR3 is TGTGCCAGCAGTTCGGGGGGACTAGCGGGAGTCCCGTACTTC. The chain carries TRBV28 and TRBJ2-7, with 14 bases matching TRBD2. After removal of 4 bases from V and 12 bases from J, the junction contained 8 bases not matched to a gene. The length of the CDR3 is 14 residues. The germline V gene has CDR1 MDHEN and CDR2 SYDVKM.

With regard to this clonotype: As the CDR3 is not closed by the conserved phenylalanine or tryptophan, this likely results from a read error. This rearrangement joins TRBV11-2 to TRBJ1-2, with D possibly being TRBD1 (6 bases). CDR1 and CDR2 from the germline V gene are SGHAT and FQNNGV. CDR3 length equals 14 residues. CDR3: CASSFGGPGYSYTL. The CDR3 DNA reads as TGTGCCAGCAGCTTCGGGGGGCCGGGCTATAGCTACACCTTA.

In this sample, this clonotype turned up many times. The gene calls are TRBV29-1 and TRBJ2-2; D may be TRBD1 (6 bases). The CDR3 loop spans 14 amino acids. Looked up from germline, CDR1 is SQVTM and CDR2 is ANQGSEA. V lost 7 bases and J 0 bases, leaving 12 bases between the germline ends. In DNA, the CDR3 is TGCAGCGCAAGACAGGCTCCGAACACCGGGGAGCTGTTTTTT. Protein: CSARQAPNTGELFF.

A note on this clonotype: The junction shows a germline mismatch at one end, possibly a read error. The chain is built from TRBV12-3 or TRBV12-4 and TRBJ2-1, with 12 bases identical to TRBD2. The CDR3 extends over 15 amino acids. CDR3 residues: CVSSLSGTSGPEQFF. The CDR3 DNA reads as TGTGTCAGCAGCCTATCCGGGACTAGCGGGCCTGAGCAGTTCTTC.